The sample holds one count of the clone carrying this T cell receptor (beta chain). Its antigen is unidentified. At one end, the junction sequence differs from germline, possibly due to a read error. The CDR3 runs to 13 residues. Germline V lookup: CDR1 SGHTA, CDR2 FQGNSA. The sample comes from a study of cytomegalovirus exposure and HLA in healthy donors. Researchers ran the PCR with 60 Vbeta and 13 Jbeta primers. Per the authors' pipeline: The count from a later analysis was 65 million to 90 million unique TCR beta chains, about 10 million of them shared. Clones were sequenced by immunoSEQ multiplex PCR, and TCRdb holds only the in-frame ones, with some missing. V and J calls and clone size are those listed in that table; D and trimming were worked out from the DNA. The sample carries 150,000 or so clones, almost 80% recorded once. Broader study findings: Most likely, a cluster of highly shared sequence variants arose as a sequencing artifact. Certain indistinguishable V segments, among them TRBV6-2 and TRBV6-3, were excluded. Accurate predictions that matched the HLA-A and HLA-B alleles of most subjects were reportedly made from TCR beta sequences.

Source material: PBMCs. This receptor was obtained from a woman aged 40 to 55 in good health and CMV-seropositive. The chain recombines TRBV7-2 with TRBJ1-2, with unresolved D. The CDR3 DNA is TGTGTCAGCAGCCATTTTGGAGGCTATGGCTACACCTTC. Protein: CVSSHFGGYGYTF.